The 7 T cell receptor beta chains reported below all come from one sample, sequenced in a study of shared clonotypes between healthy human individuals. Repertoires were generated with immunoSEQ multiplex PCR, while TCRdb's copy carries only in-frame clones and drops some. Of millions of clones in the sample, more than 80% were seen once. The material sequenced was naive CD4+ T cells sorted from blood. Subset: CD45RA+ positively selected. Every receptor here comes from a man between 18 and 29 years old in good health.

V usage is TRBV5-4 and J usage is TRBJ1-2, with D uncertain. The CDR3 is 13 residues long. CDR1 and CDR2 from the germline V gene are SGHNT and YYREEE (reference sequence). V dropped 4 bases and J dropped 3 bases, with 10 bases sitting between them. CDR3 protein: CASSLPVDYGYTF. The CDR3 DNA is TGTGCCAGCAGCCTACCCGTGGACTATGGCTACACCTTC.

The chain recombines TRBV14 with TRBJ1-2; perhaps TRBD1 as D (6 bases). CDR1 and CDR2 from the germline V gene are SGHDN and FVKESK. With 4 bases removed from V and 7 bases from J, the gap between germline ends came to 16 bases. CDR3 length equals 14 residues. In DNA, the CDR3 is TGTGCCAGCAGCCCCTATGGACAGCTCCGTGGCTACACCTTC. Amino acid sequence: CASSPYGQLRGYTF.

In DNA, the CDR3 is TGTGCCAGCAGTGAAAGCCGACGGTATGGCTACACCTTC. Translation: CASSESRRYGYTF. The chain couples TRBV6-1 to TRBJ1-2; no firm D call. Germline loops: CDR1 MNHNS, CDR2 SASEGT. The CDR3 is 13 amino acids. The V end lost 2 bases, the J end lost 5 bases, and 9 bases lay between the germline ends.

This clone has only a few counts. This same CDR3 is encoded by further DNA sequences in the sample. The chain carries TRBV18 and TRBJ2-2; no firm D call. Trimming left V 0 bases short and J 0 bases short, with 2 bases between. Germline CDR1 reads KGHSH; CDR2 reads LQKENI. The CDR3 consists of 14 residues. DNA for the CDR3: TGTGCCAGCTCACCACCCCCGAACACCGGGGAGCTGTTTTTT. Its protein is CASSPPPNTGELFF.

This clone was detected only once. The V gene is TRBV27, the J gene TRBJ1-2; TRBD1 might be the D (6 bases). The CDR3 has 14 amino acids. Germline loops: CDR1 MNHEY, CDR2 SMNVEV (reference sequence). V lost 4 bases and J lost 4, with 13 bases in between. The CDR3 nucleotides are TGTGCCAGCAGTTCCCAGGGGCGCCCCTATGGCTACACCTTC. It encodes CASSSQGRPYGYTF.

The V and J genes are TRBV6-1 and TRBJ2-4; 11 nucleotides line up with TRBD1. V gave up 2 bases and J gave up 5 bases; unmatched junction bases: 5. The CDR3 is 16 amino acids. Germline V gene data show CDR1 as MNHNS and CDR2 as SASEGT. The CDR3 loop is CASSELRTGGENIQYF. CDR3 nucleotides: TGTGCCAGCAGTGAACTTAGGACAGGGGGCGAAAACATTCAGTACTTC.

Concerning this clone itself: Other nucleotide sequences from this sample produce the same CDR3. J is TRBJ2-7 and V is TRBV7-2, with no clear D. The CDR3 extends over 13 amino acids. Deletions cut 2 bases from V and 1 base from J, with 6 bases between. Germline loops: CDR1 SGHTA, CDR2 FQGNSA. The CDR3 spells CASSLQDSYEQYF. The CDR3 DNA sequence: TGTGCCAGCAGCTTACAGGATTCCTACGAGCAGTACTTC.